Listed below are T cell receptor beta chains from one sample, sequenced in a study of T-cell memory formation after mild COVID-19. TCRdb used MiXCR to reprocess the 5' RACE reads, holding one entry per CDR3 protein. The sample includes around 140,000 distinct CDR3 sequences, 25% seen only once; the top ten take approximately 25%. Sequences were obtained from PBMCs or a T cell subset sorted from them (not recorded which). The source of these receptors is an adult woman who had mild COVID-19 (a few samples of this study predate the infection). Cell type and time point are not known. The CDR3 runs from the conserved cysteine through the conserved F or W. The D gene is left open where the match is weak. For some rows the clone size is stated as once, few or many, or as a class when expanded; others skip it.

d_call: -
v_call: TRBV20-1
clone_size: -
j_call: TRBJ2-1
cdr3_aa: CSARAGSSYNEQFF
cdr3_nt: TGCAGTGCTAGGGCGGGGAGCTCCTACAATGAGCAGTTCTTC

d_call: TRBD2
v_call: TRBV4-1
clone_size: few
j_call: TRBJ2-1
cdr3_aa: CASETSGGNYNEQFF
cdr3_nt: TGCGCCAGCGAGACTAGCGGGGGGAACTACAATGAGCAGTTCTTC

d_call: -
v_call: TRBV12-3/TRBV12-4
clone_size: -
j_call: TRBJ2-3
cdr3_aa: CASSLGRGHSTDTQYF
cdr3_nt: TGTGCCAGCAGTTTAGGACGGGGACACAGCACAGATACGCAGTATTTT

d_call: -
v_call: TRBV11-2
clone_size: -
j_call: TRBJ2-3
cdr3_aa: CASSLGWDRASRLADTQYF
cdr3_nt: TGTGCCAGCAGCTTAGGCTGGGATCGCGCCTCGCGACTGGCAGATACGCAGTATTTT

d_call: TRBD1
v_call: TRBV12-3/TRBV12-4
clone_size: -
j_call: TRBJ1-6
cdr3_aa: CASSRDRATSPLHF
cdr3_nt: TGTGCCAGCAGCAGGGACAGGGCGACGTCACCCCTCCACTTT

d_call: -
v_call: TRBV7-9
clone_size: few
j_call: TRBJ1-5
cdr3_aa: CASSFGRQGGQPQHF
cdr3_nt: TGTGCCAGCAGCTTTGGCAGGCAGGGTGGTCAGCCCCAGCATTTT

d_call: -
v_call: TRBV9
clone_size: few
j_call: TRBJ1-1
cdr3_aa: CASSAEPGTEAFF
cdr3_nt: TGTGCCAGCAGTGCGGAGCCAGGCACTGAAGCTTTCTTT

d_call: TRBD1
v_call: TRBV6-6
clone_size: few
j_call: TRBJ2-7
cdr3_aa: CASSYSPGQATYEQYF
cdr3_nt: TGTGCCAGCAGTTACTCGCCGGGACAGGCTACCTACGAGCAGTACTTC

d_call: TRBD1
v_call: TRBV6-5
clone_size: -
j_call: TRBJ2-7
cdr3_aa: CASSDPDRGLFREQYF
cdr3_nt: TGTGCCAGCAGTGACCCTGACAGGGGGTTATTCCGCGAGCAGTACTTC

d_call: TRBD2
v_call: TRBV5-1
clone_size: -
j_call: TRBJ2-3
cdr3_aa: CASSQSTGAGATDTQYF
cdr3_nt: TGCGCCAGCAGCCAAAGTACAGGAGCGGGAGCAACAGATACGCAGTATTTT

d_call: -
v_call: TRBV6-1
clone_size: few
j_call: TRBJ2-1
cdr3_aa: CASSARGAYNEQFF
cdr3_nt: TGTGCCAGCAGTGCCAGGGGCGCCTACAATGAGCAGTTCTTC

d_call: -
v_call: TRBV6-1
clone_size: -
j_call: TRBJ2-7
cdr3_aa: CASSETGVYEQYF
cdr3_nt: TGTGCCAGCAGTGAGACAGGCGTTTACGAGCAGTACTTC

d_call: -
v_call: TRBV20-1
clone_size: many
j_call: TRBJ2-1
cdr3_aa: CSALGTQKGYNEQFF
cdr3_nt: TGCAGTGCATTAGGGACCCAAAAGGGATACAATGAGCAGTTCTTC

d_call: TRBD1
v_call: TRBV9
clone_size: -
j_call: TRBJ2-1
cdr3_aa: CASSVGFGTGVNEQFF
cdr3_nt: TGTGCCAGCAGCGTAGGATTTGGGACAGGGGTCAATGAGCAGTTCTTC

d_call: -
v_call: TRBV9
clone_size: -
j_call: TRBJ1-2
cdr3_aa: CASSSGHYGYTF
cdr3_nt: TGTGCCAGCAGCTCCGGCCACTATGGCTACACCTTC

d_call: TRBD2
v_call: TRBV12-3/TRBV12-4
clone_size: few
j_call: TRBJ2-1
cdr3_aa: CASRETGTSGDEQFF
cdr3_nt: TGTGCCAGCAGGGAAACCGGGACTAGCGGTGATGAGCAGTTCTTC

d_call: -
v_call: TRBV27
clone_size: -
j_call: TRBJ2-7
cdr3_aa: CASRLTGGSSYEQYF
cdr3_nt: TGTGCCAGCAGACTTACCGGGGGCAGTTCCTACGAGCAGTACTTC

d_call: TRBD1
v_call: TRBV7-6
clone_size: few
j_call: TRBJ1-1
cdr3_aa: CASSSLDRDTEAFF
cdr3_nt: TGTGCCAGCAGCTCTTTGGACAGGGACACTGAAGCTTTCTTT

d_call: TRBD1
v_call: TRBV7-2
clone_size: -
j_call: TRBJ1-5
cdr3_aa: CASSLEGRDSLYDQPQHF
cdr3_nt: TGTGCCAGCAGCTTAGAGGGCCGGGACAGCCTTTATGATCAGCCCCAGCATTTT

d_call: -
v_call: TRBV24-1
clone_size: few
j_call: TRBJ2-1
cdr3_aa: CATSDLQGGHNEQFF
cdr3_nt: TGTGCCACCAGTGATTTGCAGGGGGGGCACAATGAGCAGTTCTTC

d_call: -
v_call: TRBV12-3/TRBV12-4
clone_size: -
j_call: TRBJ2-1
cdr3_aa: CASSHQRPRGYNEQFF
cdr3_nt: TGTGCCAGCAGTCACCAACGACCCCGCGGGTACAATGAGCAGTTCTTC

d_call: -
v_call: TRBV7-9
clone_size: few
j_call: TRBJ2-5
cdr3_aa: CASSSALGGALQETQYF
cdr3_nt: TGTGCCAGCAGCTCCGCCCTGGGGGGGGCCCTCCAAGAGACCCAGTACTTC

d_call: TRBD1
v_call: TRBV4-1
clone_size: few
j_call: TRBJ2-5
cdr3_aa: CASSQGTGGMETQYF
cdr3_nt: TGCGCCAGCAGCCAGGGGACAGGAGGTATGGAGACCCAGTACTTC

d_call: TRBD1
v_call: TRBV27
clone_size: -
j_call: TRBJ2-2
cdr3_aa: CASGFPGDRANTGELFF
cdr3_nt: TGTGCCAGCGGTTTCCCTGGTGACAGGGCTAACACCGGGGAGCTGTTTTTT

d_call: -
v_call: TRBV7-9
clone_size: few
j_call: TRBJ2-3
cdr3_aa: CASSLGFEGTTDTQYF
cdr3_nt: TGTGCCAGCAGCTTAGGGTTCGAGGGTACCACAGATACGCAGTATTTT

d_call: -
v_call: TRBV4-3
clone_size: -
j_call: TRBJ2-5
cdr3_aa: CASSQSEGETQYF
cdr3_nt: TGCGCCAGCAGCCAATCCGAGGGGGAGACCCAGTACTTC

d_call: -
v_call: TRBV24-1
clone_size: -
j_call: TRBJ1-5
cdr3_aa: CATSDSGVNQPQHF
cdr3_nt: TGTGCCACCAGTGATTCAGGGGTGAATCAGCCCCAGCATTTT

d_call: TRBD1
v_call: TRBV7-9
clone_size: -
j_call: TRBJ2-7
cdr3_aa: CASMKLTGAHEQYF
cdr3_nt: TGTGCCAGCATGAAACTAACAGGGGCCCACGAGCAGTACTTC

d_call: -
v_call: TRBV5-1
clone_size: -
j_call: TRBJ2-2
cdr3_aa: CASSLDGSGLGTGELFF
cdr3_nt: TGCGCCAGCAGCTTGGACGGGTCAGGACTTGGAACCGGGGAGCTGTTTTTT

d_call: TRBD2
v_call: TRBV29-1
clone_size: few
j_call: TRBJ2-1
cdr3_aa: CSVELLATTYNEQFF
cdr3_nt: TGCAGCGTTGAACTACTAGCGACTACCTACAATGAGCAGTTCTTC

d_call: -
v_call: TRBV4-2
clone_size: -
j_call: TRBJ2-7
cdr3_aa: CASKLGRGVGYEQYF
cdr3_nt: TGTGCCAGCAAGCTTGGGAGAGGGGTAGGCTACGAGCAGTACTTC

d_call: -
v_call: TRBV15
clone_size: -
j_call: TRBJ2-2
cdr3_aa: CATSRTFTGELFF
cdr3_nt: TGTGCCACCAGCAGGACATTCACCGGGGAGCTGTTTTTT

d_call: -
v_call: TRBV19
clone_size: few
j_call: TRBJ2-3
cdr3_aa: CASSDNTGDTQYF
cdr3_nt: TGTGCCAGTAGTGACAATACCGGGGATACGCAGTATTTT

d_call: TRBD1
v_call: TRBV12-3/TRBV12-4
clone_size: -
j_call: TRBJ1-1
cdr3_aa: CASSYGTANTEAFF
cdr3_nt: TGTGCCAGCAGCTACGGGACAGCGAACACTGAAGCTTTCTTT

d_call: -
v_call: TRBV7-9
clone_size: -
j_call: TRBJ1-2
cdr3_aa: CASSLMDTYGYTF
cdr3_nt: TGTGCCAGCAGCTTAATGGACACCTATGGCTACACCTTC

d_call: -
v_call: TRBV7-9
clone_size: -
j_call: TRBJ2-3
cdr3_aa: CASRYRAGGTDTQYF
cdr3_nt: TGTGCCAGCCGATACAGGGCCGGAGGCACAGATACGCAGTATTTT

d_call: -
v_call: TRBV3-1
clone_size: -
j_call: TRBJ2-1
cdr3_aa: CASSQVVADPSYNEQFF
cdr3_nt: TGTGCCAGCAGCCAAGTGGTTGCGGACCCCTCCTACAATGAGCAGTTCTTC

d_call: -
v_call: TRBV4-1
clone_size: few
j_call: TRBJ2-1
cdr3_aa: CASSDGEGRNEQFF
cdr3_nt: TGCGCCAGCAGCGATGGTGAAGGTCGGAATGAGCAGTTCTTC

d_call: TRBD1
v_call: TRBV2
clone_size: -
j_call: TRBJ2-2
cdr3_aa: CASRPGQGDTGELFF
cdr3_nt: TGTGCCAGCAGACCGGGACAGGGTGACACCGGGGAGCTGTTTTTT

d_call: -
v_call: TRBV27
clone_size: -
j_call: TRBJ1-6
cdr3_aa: CASSRPLRVERSPLHF
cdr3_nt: TGTGCCAGCAGTCGTCCCCTCAGGGTCGAGCGATCACCCCTCCACTTT

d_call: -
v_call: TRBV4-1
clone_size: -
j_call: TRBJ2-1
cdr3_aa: CASSLTSGGSYNEQFF
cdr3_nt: TGCGCCAGCAGCCTGACAAGCGGAGGCTCCTACAATGAGCAGTTCTTC

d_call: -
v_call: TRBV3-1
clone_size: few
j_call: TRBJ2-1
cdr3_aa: CASSQGKSSYNEQFF
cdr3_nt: TGTGCCAGCAGCCAAGGTAAAAGCTCGTACAATGAGCAGTTCTTC

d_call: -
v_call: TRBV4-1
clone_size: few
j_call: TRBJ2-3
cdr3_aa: CASSHRGSGGGTDTQYF
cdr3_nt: TGCGCCAGCAGCCACAGGGGGAGCGGGGGTGGCACAGATACGCAGTATTTT

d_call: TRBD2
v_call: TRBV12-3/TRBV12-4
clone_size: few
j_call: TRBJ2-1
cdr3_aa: CASTSLAGGNNEQFF
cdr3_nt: TGTGCCAGCACCTCACTAGCGGGGGGGAACAATGAGCAGTTCTTC

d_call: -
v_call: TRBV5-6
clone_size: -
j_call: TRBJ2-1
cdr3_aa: CASSFGTEQFF
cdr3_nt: TGTGCCAGCAGCTTTGGGACTGAGCAGTTCTTC

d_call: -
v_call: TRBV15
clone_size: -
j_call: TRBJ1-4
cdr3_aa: CATSIQTGPTNEKLFF
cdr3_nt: TGTGCCACCAGCATACAGACAGGCCCAACTAATGAAAAACTGTTTTTT

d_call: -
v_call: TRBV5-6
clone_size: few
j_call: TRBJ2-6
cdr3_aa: CASSVIRSGANVLTF
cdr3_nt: TGTGCCAGCAGCGTAATACGCTCTGGGGCCAACGTCCTGACTTTC

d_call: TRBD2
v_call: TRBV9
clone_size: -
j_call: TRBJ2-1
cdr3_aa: CASSVGLAGSDEQFF
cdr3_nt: TGTGCCAGCAGCGTGGGACTAGCGGGAAGTGATGAGCAGTTCTTC

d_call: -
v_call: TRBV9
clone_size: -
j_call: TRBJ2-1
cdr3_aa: CASSVGWGSGNEQFF
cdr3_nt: TGTGCCAGCAGCGTAGGGTGGGGGTCAGGCAATGAGCAGTTCTTC

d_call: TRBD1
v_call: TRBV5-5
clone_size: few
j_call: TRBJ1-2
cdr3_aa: CASSLGGQSSDGYTF
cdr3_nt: TGTGCCAGCAGCTTGGGGGGACAGAGCTCCGATGGCTACACCTTC

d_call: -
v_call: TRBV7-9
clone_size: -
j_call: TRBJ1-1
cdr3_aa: CASSLRGITEAFF
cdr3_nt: TGTGCCAGCAGCTTACGGGGGATAACTGAAGCTTTCTTT

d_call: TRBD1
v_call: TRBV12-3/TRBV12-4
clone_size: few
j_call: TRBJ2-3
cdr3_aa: CASSLTGGSDTQYF
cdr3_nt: TGTGCCAGCAGTTTGACAGGGGGTTCCGATACGCAGTATTTT

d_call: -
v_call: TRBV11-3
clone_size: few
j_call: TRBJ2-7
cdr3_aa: CASSSADSYEQYF
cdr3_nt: TGTGCCAGCAGTTCAGCGGATTCCTACGAGCAGTACTTC

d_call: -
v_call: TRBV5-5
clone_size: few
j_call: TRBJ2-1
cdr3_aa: CASSYTGTSENEQFF
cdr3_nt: TGTGCCAGCAGCTACACCGGGACCTCGGAAAATGAGCAGTTCTTC

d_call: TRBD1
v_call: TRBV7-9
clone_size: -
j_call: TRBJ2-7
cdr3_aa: CASSPHGWGTGEQYF
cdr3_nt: TGTGCCAGCAGCCCACATGGCTGGGGGACAGGGGAGCAGTACTTC

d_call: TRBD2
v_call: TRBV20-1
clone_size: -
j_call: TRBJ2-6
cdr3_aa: CSARLAGGPSGANVLTF
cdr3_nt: TGCAGTGCTAGATTGGCGGGAGGGCCTTCTGGGGCCAACGTCCTGACTTTC

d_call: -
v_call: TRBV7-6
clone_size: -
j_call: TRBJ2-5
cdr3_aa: CASSLRESGGAQTQYF
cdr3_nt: TGTGCCAGCAGCTTAAGGGAATCGGGGGGCGCCCAGACCCAGTACTTC